A selection of T cell receptor beta chains follows, all from one sample in a study of cytotoxic CD8 clonotypes in ibrutinib-treated CLL. TCRdb keeps only in-frame clones here, not all; method: immunoSEQ multiplex PCR. The table has a few hundred thousand clones, under 70% seen once. Here the sequenced sample was PBMCs, taken after 36 months of ibrutinib treatment. Receptor source: a human donor with chronic lymphocytic leukemia. CDR3s include the opening cysteine and the closing phenylalanine or tryptophan. A D gene is named only where the DNA matches it firmly. The size entry is marked missing in some rows and otherwise reads once, few, many or a size class.

TRBV19	13	NA	TRBJ1-3	NA	TGTGCCAGTACTAGTAACTCTGGAAACACCATATATTTT	CASTSNSGNTIYF
TRBV11-2	15	few	TRBJ1-5	NA	TGTGCCAGCAGCCTTGGGAGCCATCTCAATCAGCCCCAGCATTTT	CASSLGSHLNQPQHF
TRBV12-2	17	few	TRBJ1-3	NA	TGTGCAAGTCGCTTAGCGCTGAGGGTGCCCTCTGGAAACACCATATATTTT	CASRLALRVPSGNTIYF
TRBV19	16	once	TRBJ1-1	NA	TGTGCCAGTAGTCTCAAGGGCCCCACGGGGGACACTGAAGCTTTCTTT	CASSLKGPTGDTEAFF
TRBV7-3	14	few	TRBJ2-3	NA	TGTGCCAGCAGCCCCTCCGGATTGACAGATACGCAGTATTTT	CASSPSGLTDTQYF
TRBV4-2	14	NA	TRBJ2-1	NA	TGTGCCAGCAGCCAAGATCGGCTAGCTCATGAGCAGTTCTTC	CASSQDRLAHEQFF
TRBV4-3	15	once	TRBJ2-1	NA	TGCGCCAGCAGCCAAGAGCCCAGGGCATACAATGAGCAGTTCTTC	CASSQEPRAYNEQFF
TRBV28	17	once	TRBJ2-7	NA	TGTGCCAGCAGCTCAAGACTCACTCCGGGGAGTAATTACGAGCAGTACTTC	CASSSRLTPGSNYEQYF
TRBV5-6	15	few	TRBJ2-2	TRBD1	TGTGCCAGCAGCTTGGGGACAGGGGTTACCGGGGAGCTGTTTTTT	CASSLGTGVTGELFF
TRBV29-1	13	NA	TRBJ2-5	NA	TGCAGCGTTCAGGGGAGGTTAACGGAGACCCAGTACTTC	CSVQGRLTETQYF
TRBV19	16	NA	TRBJ1-5	NA	TGTGCCAGTACTTATCTGTGGGGACAAAGCAATCAGCCCCAGCATTTT	CASTYLWGQSNQPQHF
TRBV4-3	17	NA	TRBJ2-3	TRBD2	TGCGCCAGCAGCCAAGGCCGGACTAGCGGGAATACTCTGGCGCAGTATTTT	CASSQGRTSGNTLAQYF
TRBV4-1	13	NA	TRBJ1-5	NA	TGCGCCAGCAGCCAAGACCGTTATCAGCCCCAGCATTTT	CASSQDRYQPQHF
TRBV4-1	14	NA	TRBJ2-1	TRBD1	TGCGCCAGCAGCCAAGGTGGACAGGGGAATGAGCAGTTCTTC	CASSQGGQGNEQFF
TRBV7-9	14	NA	TRBJ2-1	TRBD1	TGTGCCAGCAGCCTTAGGGACAGCTACAATGAGCAGTTCTTC	CASSLRDSYNEQFF
TRBV18	16	NA	TRBJ1-1	NA	TGTGCCAGCTCACCCAACCGAATAGACGGGAACACTGAAGCTTTCTTT	CASSPNRIDGNTEAFF
TRBV29-1	13	NA	TRBJ2-5	NA	TGCAGCGTTGAAGGAGGGGACCAAGAGACCCAGTACTTC	CSVEGGDQETQYF
TRBV5-1	21	NA	TRBJ2-3	TRBD1	TGCGCCAGCAGCTTTAACCCGCCGGGACAGGGTAATCGAGGACACACAGATACGCAGTATTTT	CASSFNPPGQGNRGHTDTQYF
TRBV29-1	13	few	TRBJ2-2	NA	TGCAGCGTTGTCCCTCTATCCACCGGGGAGCTGTTTTTT	CSVVPLSTGELFF
TRBV5-1	15	NA	TRBJ2-2	NA	TGCGCCAGCAGCTTAGCCAGGGGCGACACCGGGGAGCTGTTTTTT	CASSLARGDTGELFF
TRBV12-5	14	NA	TRBJ2-3	NA	TGTGCTAGTGGTTTGGGCCCTGATGGATATACGCAGTATTTT	CASGLGPDGYTQYF
TRBV29-1	14	NA	TRBJ1-2	NA	TGCAGCGTTGCAGGTACAGAGCATAACTATGGCTACACCTTC	CSVAGTEHNYGYTF
TRBV9	15	NA	TRBJ1-2	TRBD1	TGTGCCAGCAGCGTATCAGGGGGCGCCGGCTATGGCTACACCTTC	CASSVSGGAGYGYTF
TRBV6-5	15	once	TRBJ2-7	TRBD1	TGTGCCAGCAGTTACTTGGGACAGGGGATGTACGAGCAGTACTTC	CASSYLGQGMYEQYF
TRBV29-1	12	NA	TRBJ2-7	NA	TGCAGCGTTGGGAGGGGAACCTACGAGCAGTACTTC	CSVGRGTYEQYF
TRBV15	15	NA	TRBJ1-1	NA	TGTGCCACCATGGGGCAAAGAAGACCGAACACTGAAGCTTTCTTT	CATMGQRRPNTEAFF
TRBV7-3	14	few	TRBJ2-7	NA	TGTGCCAGCAGCTTATTACCAGGGTCGTACGAGCAGTACTTC	CASSLLPGSYEQYF
TRBV10-3	14	once	TRBJ1-3	NA	TGTGCCATCAGTGCTCTGGAGTCTGGAAACACCATATATTTT	CAISALESGNTIYF
TRBV5-4	13	NA	TRBJ2-5	NA	TGTGCCAGCAGCCCGGACCTCTGGGAGACCCAGTACTTC	CASSPDLWETQYF
TRBV27	14	NA	TRBJ2-3	NA	TGTGCCAGCAGTTCCTTTGGGGCGGCGGATACGCAGTATTTT	CASSSFGAADTQYF
TRBV5-6	15	few	TRBJ1-5	NA	TGTGCCAGCAGCCCTGGTTGGCAGGCGGGTCAGCCCCAGCATTTT	CASSPGWQAGQPQHF
TRBV29-1	13	few	TRBJ1-1	NA	TGCAGCGTTGAGCGGGACCTGAACACTGAAGCTTTCTTT	CSVERDLNTEAFF
TRBV25-1	18	NA	TRBJ2-3	TRBD1	TGTGCCAGCAGTGAATCCCAGAGGGGGCTTCTTAGCACAGATACGCAGTATTTT	CASSESQRGLLSTDTQYF
TRBV4-3	15	few	TRBJ1-2	NA	TGCGCCAGCAGCCAAGGGGCAGCGGGCTTCTATGGCTACACCTTC	CASSQGAAGFYGYTF